A selection of T cell receptor beta chains follows, all from one sample in a study of T-cell reconstitution after alpha-beta-depleted transplantation in children. A single record per CDR3 protein comes from TCRdb applying MiXCR to the PCR reads. The sample contains approximately 500,000 distinct CDR3 sequences, roughly a tenth of which appear only once. The specimen comprised PBMCs, sampled before TCRalphabeta/CD19-depleted stem cell transplant. These receptors all come from a child aged 2 to 10 with inherited bone marrow failure, due to receive a stem cell transplant. The CDR3 runs from the conserved cysteine through the conserved F or W. Each record gives: J gene, D gene, V gene, clone size, CDR3 DNA, CDR3 protein. The D gene is left open where the match is weak. Rows may omit the clone size; those that give it use once, few, many or a size class.

j_call: TRBJ1-1
d_call: TRBD1
v_call: TRBV7-2
clone_size: few
cdr3_nt: TGTGCCAGCAGCTTATCGGGGACAGGGCGGACTGAAGCTTTCTTT
cdr3_aa: CASSLSGTGRTEAFF

j_call: TRBJ2-7
d_call: -
v_call: TRBV3-1
clone_size: many
cdr3_nt: TGTGCCAGCAGCCAAGGGGGCTACGAGCAGTACTTC
cdr3_aa: CASSQGGYEQYF

j_call: TRBJ2-2
d_call: TRBD2
v_call: TRBV4-3
clone_size: many
cdr3_nt: TGCGCCAGCAGCGAGCGGGAGGGCACCGGGGAGCTGTTTTTT
cdr3_aa: CASSEREGTGELFF

j_call: TRBJ2-1
d_call: TRBD1
v_call: TRBV29-1
clone_size: many
cdr3_nt: TGCAGCGTTGAAGAAGGAGTTGACAGGGTACCCGACAATGAGCAGTTCTTC
cdr3_aa: CSVEEGVDRVPDNEQFF

j_call: TRBJ1-6
d_call: -
v_call: TRBV5-1
clone_size: few
cdr3_nt: TGCGCCAGCAGCTACGGACCCGGGACACAAGATAATTCACCCCTCCACTTT
cdr3_aa: CASSYGPGTQDNSPLHF

j_call: TRBJ1-1
d_call: -
v_call: TRBV19
clone_size: -
cdr3_nt: TGTGCCAGTAGTATGCTTCTCGTGGGACACACTGAAGCTTTCTTT
cdr3_aa: CASSMLLVGHTEAFF

j_call: TRBJ2-1
d_call: TRBD2
v_call: TRBV3-1
clone_size: many
cdr3_nt: TGTGCCAGCAGCCAACTCTCCGGACTAGCGGGCCATGAGCAGTTCTTC
cdr3_aa: CASSQLSGLAGHEQFF

j_call: TRBJ2-5
d_call: TRBD2
v_call: TRBV7-8
clone_size: many
cdr3_nt: TGTGCCAGCAGCTTACGGCCTAGCGGGAGGGCCGTACTCGAGACCCAGTACTTC
cdr3_aa: CASSLRPSGRAVLETQYF

j_call: TRBJ2-7
d_call: -
v_call: TRBV4-3
clone_size: many
cdr3_nt: TGCGCCAGCAGCCAAGATGGGGACCGGTCCTACGAGCAGTACTTC
cdr3_aa: CASSQDGDRSYEQYF

j_call: TRBJ1-1
d_call: TRBD1
v_call: TRBV29-1
clone_size: many
cdr3_nt: TGCAGCGTTATACAGGGGGCTCTGAACACTGAAGCTTTCTTT
cdr3_aa: CSVIQGALNTEAFF

j_call: TRBJ2-1
d_call: TRBD2
v_call: TRBV27
clone_size: many
cdr3_nt: TGTGCCAGCTCTAGCGGGACGACCTACAATGAGCAGTTCTTC
cdr3_aa: CASSSGTTYNEQFF

j_call: TRBJ2-7
d_call: -
v_call: TRBV4-2
clone_size: many
cdr3_nt: TGTGCCAGCAGCCAAGATTTGTTAAGACAGCTGTACGAGCAGTACTTC
cdr3_aa: CASSQDLLRQLYEQYF

j_call: TRBJ2-1
d_call: -
v_call: TRBV7-2
clone_size: many
cdr3_nt: TGTGCCAGCAGCCCACGTGTGGGGCCGGCTATGTTCTTC
cdr3_aa: CASSPRVGPAMFF

j_call: TRBJ1-5
d_call: -
v_call: TRBV29-1
clone_size: many
cdr3_nt: TGCAGCGCATGGGGGGGCGCGAGCAATCAGCCCCAGCATTTT
cdr3_aa: CSAWGGASNQPQHF

j_call: TRBJ1-2
d_call: TRBD1
v_call: TRBV28
clone_size: many
cdr3_nt: TGTGCCAGCAGTTGGCCGGGACAGGGCAATGGCTACACCTTC
cdr3_aa: CASSWPGQGNGYTF

j_call: TRBJ2-1
d_call: TRBD2
v_call: TRBV19
clone_size: -
cdr3_nt: TGTGCCAGTAGCCCGTCGGCGGGAGCGTTTGAGAATGAGCAGTTCTTC
cdr3_aa: CASSPSAGAFENEQFF

j_call: TRBJ2-5
d_call: -
v_call: TRBV28
clone_size: many
cdr3_nt: TGTGCCAGCAGTTTCGCTGGATTTCTGGAGACCCAGTACTTC
cdr3_aa: CASSFAGFLETQYF

j_call: TRBJ2-7
d_call: TRBD1
v_call: TRBV20-1
clone_size: many
cdr3_nt: TGCAGTGCTCGACAGGGGGCGTCCGAGCAGTACTTC
cdr3_aa: CSARQGASEQYF

j_call: TRBJ2-3
d_call: TRBD2
v_call: TRBV5-6
clone_size: many
cdr3_nt: TGTGCCAGCAGCTCCCGACTAGCTGGAGGGTGGGGCACAGATACGCAGTATTTT
cdr3_aa: CASSSRLAGGWGTDTQYF

j_call: TRBJ1-1
d_call: -
v_call: TRBV27
clone_size: -
cdr3_nt: TGTGCCAGCAGTCCCTCTCGGGGGGAGACGAACACTGAAGCTTTCTTT
cdr3_aa: CASSPSRGETNTEAFF

j_call: TRBJ1-5
d_call: -
v_call: TRBV28
clone_size: -
cdr3_nt: TGTGCCAGCAGTTTAGACGAGGATCAGCCCCAGCATTTT
cdr3_aa: CASSLDEDQPQHF

j_call: TRBJ2-7
d_call: -
v_call: TRBV6-2/TRBV6-3
clone_size: -
cdr3_nt: TGTGCCAGCAGTTACGCCCCTCCGGGTTACTACGAGCAGTACTTC
cdr3_aa: CASSYAPPGYYEQYF

j_call: TRBJ2-1
d_call: TRBD2
v_call: TRBV29-1
clone_size: many
cdr3_nt: TGCAGCGTCGGGACTAGCGGGAGGCTTGAGCAGTTCTTC
cdr3_aa: CSVGTSGRLEQFF

j_call: TRBJ2-5
d_call: -
v_call: TRBV12-3/TRBV12-4
clone_size: many
cdr3_nt: TGTGCCAGCAGTTTAATCCGGCAAGAGACCCAGTACTTC
cdr3_aa: CASSLIRQETQYF

j_call: TRBJ1-2
d_call: -
v_call: TRBV4-1
clone_size: many
cdr3_nt: TGCGCCAGCAGCCTTCAGGAGCCACGAAGGTCTAACTATGGCTACACCTTC
cdr3_aa: CASSLQEPRRSNYGYTF

j_call: TRBJ1-1
d_call: TRBD1
v_call: TRBV4-1
clone_size: many
cdr3_nt: TGCGCCAGCAGCCGGACAGGGGAACGGAGACTCTTT
cdr3_aa: CASSRTGERRLF

j_call: TRBJ2-1
d_call: -
v_call: TRBV6-2/TRBV6-3
clone_size: many
cdr3_nt: TGCGATTGGGGTGAGCAGTTCTTC
cdr3_aa: CDWGEQFF

j_call: TRBJ2-2
d_call: -
v_call: TRBV4-3
clone_size: many
cdr3_nt: TGCGCCAGCAGCCAAGATCTTGGCAGGGCGGGCGGGGAGCTGTTTTTT
cdr3_aa: CASSQDLGRAGGELFF

j_call: TRBJ2-1
d_call: -
v_call: TRBV29-1
clone_size: many
cdr3_nt: TGCAGCGCCCTCACGGGGTACAATGAGCAGTTCTTC
cdr3_aa: CSALTGYNEQFF

j_call: TRBJ2-7
d_call: -
v_call: TRBV12-3/TRBV12-4
clone_size: many
cdr3_nt: TGTGCCAGCAGTGAGGCGCCACTCTACGAGCAGTACTTC
cdr3_aa: CASSEAPLYEQYF

j_call: TRBJ2-1
d_call: -
v_call: TRBV28
clone_size: many
cdr3_nt: TGTGACAGCAGTTTATGCGGAACGGCTTGTTACAATGAGCAGTTCTTC
cdr3_aa: CDSSLCGTACYNEQFF

j_call: TRBJ2-7
d_call: TRBD1
v_call: TRBV28
clone_size: many
cdr3_nt: TGTGCCAGCCAAGTCCCGGGACAGATCTACGAGCAGTACTTC
cdr3_aa: CASQVPGQIYEQYF